The 18 T cell receptor beta chains given below trace back to one sample, sequenced in a study of cytomegalovirus exposure and HLA in healthy donors. The PCR used 60 Vbeta and 13 Jbeta primers. Here immunoSEQ multiplex PCR was the method, and the copy in TCRdb shows in-frame clones only, minus some. The profile shows 100,000 to 150,000 clones, approximately 80% of them singletons. Source material: PBMCs. The receptors were sampled from a man between 40 and 49 years old in good health and CMV-seronegative.

This chain connects TRBV6-6 to TRBJ2-2; D might be TRBD2 (6 bases). CDR3 size: 11 residues. In germline, CDR1 is MNHNY, CDR2 SVGAGI (reference sequence). V was clipped by 7 bases and J by 7 bases, with 7 bases between them. CDR3 amino acids: CASTGDGELFF. In DNA form, the CDR3 reads TGTGCCAGCACGGGGGACGGGGAGCTGTTTTTT.

The chain couples TRBV6-5 to TRBJ1-4; D might be TRBD1 (6 bases). The CDR3 runs 12 residues. Germline assignment: CDR1 MNHEY and CDR2 SVGAGI. Trimming left V 8 bases short and J 11 bases short, with 15 bases between. CDR3 loop: CASSQGSEKLFF. DNA of the CDR3: TGTGCCAGCTCTCAGGGGTCGGAGAAACTGTTTTTT.

The chain joins TRBV9 to TRBJ2-7, with 8 bases identical to TRBD1. Germline CDR1 SGDLS, CDR2 YYNGEE. CDR3 size: 14 residues. V dropped 0 bases and J dropped 4; count of bases not matched to a gene: 3. CDR3 in DNA: TGTGCCAGCAGCGTAGGAGACAGGGGTTACGAGCAGTACTTC. This sequence encodes CASSVGDRGYEQYF.

This clone was detected only once. CDR3 nucleotides: TGTGCCAGCAGCTTACTAGGACGGGACGGGGAGCTGTTTTTT. Protein: CASSLLGRDGELFF. The J gene is TRBJ2-2, the V gene TRBV7-3, with TRBD2 as a possible D gene (5 bases). The V gene's germline CDR1 is SGHTA and CDR2 FQGTGA. The CDR3 is 14 amino acids. Trimming shortened V by 2 bases and J by 7 bases, and 11 bases separated the two germline ends.

V is TRBV7-8 and J is TRBJ1-2; the D is unclear. The germline V gene encodes CDR1 SGHVS and CDR2 FQNEAQ. Deletions cut 2 bases from V and 2 bases from J, with 6 bases between. CDR3 length: 13 amino acids. The CDR3 bases are TGTGCCAGCAGCTTAAGACACAACTATGGCTACACCTTC. This translates into CASSLRHNYGYTF.

The genes are TRBV4-1 and TRBJ2-1; a weak D match, TRBD2 (6 bases). Germline-derived CDR1 and CDR2 are MGHRA and YSYEKL. The CDR3 runs 16 residues. V was cut by 1 base and J by 6 bases, with 16 bases left in between. DNA of the CDR3: TGCGCCAGCAGCCAAGGGCCTAGCGATATTGCCAATGAGCAGTTCTTC. Residues: CASSQGPSDIANEQFF.

This sequence joins TRBV19 and TRBJ1-1; 9 bases are a match to TRBD1. Trimming removed 8 bases from V and 4 bases from J; junction bases left unmatched: 8. The CDR3 totals 14 residues. The V gene's germline CDR1 is LNHDA and CDR2 SQIVND (reference sequence). As DNA, the CDR3 is TGTGCCAGTTGCAAGGGACAGGGATGCACTGAAGCTTTCTTT. It yields the protein CASCKGQGCTEAFF.

This clone is a singleton in its sample. The chain links TRBV19 to TRBJ2-2; TRBD2 aligns across 8 bases. V lost 5 bases to trimming and J lost 3 bases; unmatched junction nucleotides: 8. Germline V gives CDR1 LNHDA, CDR2 SQIVND (reference sequence). The CDR3 contains 16 residues. CDR3 coding DNA: TGTGCCAGTAGTCGGCCCAGCGGGGGCCACACCGGGGAGCTGTTTTTT. Its translation is CASSRPSGGHTGELFF.

With regard to this clone: The same CDR3 arises from other DNA sequences in this sample as well. The chain employs TRBV7-8 and TRBJ1-4; D may be TRBD1 (6 bases). V gave up 1 base and J gave up 7 bases, with 10 bases separating them. This CDR3 comprises 14 residues. The germline CDR1 and CDR2 sequences are SGHVS and FQNEAQ. CDR3: CASSLVTGSEKLFF. Written as DNA, the CDR3 is TGTGCCAGCAGCTTAGTGACAGGCTCTGAAAAACTGTTTTTT.

V gene TRBV9 combines with J gene TRBJ2-3; 7 bases align to TRBD1. From germline, CDR1 is SGDLS and CDR2 YYNGEE. The CDR3 totals 14 residues. J was trimmed by 5 bases and V by 4 bases; bases with no gene match: 7. CDR3 sequence reads: CASSPTGRQDTQYF. The CDR3 region has the DNA TGTGCCAGCAGCCCGACAGGGCGGCAAGATACGCAGTATTTT.

This chain connects TRBV29-1 to TRBJ2-3; 7 nucleotides agree with TRBD2. This CDR3 spans 17 amino acids. Trimming removed 3 bases from V and 6 bases from J; junction bases left unmatched: 18. Germline V gene lookup returns CDR1 SQVTM and CDR2 ANQGSEA. In DNA, the CDR3 is TGCAGCGTTGATTCCTCCCCCCACGGGGGGACGACGGATACGCAGTATTTT. Its protein product is CSVDSSPHGGTTDTQYF.

The CDR3 is CASSQDSGQGGNEQFF. Here the CDR3 DNA reads TGCGCCAGCAGCCAAGATTCGGGGCAGGGGGGCAATGAGCAGTTCTTC. V usage is TRBV4-3 and J usage is TRBJ2-1; TRBD1 is a possible D gene (7 bases). Germline CDR1 is LGHNA and CDR2 is YSLEER. V lost 0 bases and J 6 bases, leaving 15 bases between the germline ends. The length of the CDR3 is 16 residues.

The chain uses TRBV11-2 and TRBJ2-5, with D possibly being TRBD2 (6 bases). Germline V CDR1 and CDR2: SGHAT, FQNNGV. V was clipped by 3 bases and J by 1 base, with 12 bases between them. The CDR3 runs 15 residues. The CDR3 loop is CASSFGGVGQETQYF. CDR3 sequence (DNA): TGTGCCAGCAGCTTCGGCGGGGTAGGCCAAGAGACCCAGTACTTC. The entire variable domain, with the rest obtained from reference TRBV11-2 and TRBJ2-5, is as follows: EAGVAQSPRYKIIEKRQSVAFWCNPISGHATLYWYQQILGQGPKLLIQFQNNGVVDDSQLPKDRFSAERLKGVDSTLKIQPAKLEDSAVYLCASSFGGVGQETQYFGPGTRLLVL.

V is TRBV5-4 and J is TRBJ1-6, with 7 bases fitting TRBD1. Per germline, CDR1 SGHNT and CDR2 YYREEE (reference sequence). Trimming cost V 7 bases and J 5 bases; bases outside gene matches: 6. The CDR3 contains 14 residues. For the CDR3, the DNA is TGTGCCAGCGTTAGACAGGGTGATAATTCACCCCTCCACTTT. Translation: CASVRQGDNSPLHF.

The chain links TRBV2 to TRBJ1-5; possible D gene TRBD1, 5 bases. This CDR3 is built from 15 residues. Trimming stripped 6 bases from V and 5 bases from J, with 17 bases between. Germline values: CDR1 SNHLY, CDR2 FYNNEI. DNA for the CDR3: TGTGCCAGCAGCCCAGGCCGGGGGGTAGATCAGCCCCAGCATTTT. This encodes CASSPGRGVDQPQHF.

This chain connects TRBV27 to TRBJ2-1; the D gene is possibly TRBD1 (6 bases). Per germline, CDR1 MNHEY and CDR2 SMNVEV (reference sequence). Trimming took off 4 bases at V and 3 bases at J, with 10 bases between the two ends. The CDR3 is 14 residues long. CDR3 sequence: CASSSRDNYNEQFF. The DNA for the CDR3 is TGTGCCAGCAGTTCCCGGGACAACTACAATGAGCAGTTCTTC.

The V call is TRBV4-3, the J call TRBJ1-4; D might be TRBD1 (5 bases). The germline V and J ends were trimmed by 0 bases and 3 bases, with 14 bases remaining between them. The CDR3 extends over 17 amino acids. CDR1 and CDR2 (germline): LGHNA, YSLEER. As DNA, the CDR3 is TGCGCCAGCAGCCAAGATCGGGGGGTTTCAGCTAATGAAAAACTGTTTTTT. It codes for CASSQDRGVSANEKLFF.

The chain uses TRBV14 and TRBJ2-7, with a possible D match to TRBD1 (6 bases). Germline V gives CDR1 SGHDN, CDR2 FVKESK. V dropped 8 bases and J dropped 4 bases, with 12 bases sitting between them. The CDR3 contains 12 residues. CDR3 loop: CASSQGRYEQYF. In DNA, the CDR3 is TGTGCCAGCTCTCAGGGGAGATACGAGCAGTACTTC.